This entry concerns a single T cell receptor beta chain. The antigen is unknown. Vbeta (60) and Jbeta (13) primers were used in the PCR. Clones were sequenced by immunoSEQ multiplex PCR, and TCRdb holds only the in-frame ones, with some missing. Among around 230,000 clones listed, more than 75% were seen once. This sample stems from a study of cytomegalovirus exposure and HLA in healthy donors. Study-wide findings and caveats: In vitro experiments confirmed that three CMV-associated chains were specific for CMV antigens. There were some public TCRs occurring in many donors, but most TCR sequences were rare.

The CDR3 totals 12 residues. V lost 1 base to trimming and J lost 5 bases, with 6 bases between them. CDR1 is SGHDT and CDR2 is YYEEEE in the germline V gene. The specimen was PBMCs. This sequence originates from a girl aged 2-10 years in good health and CMV-seronegative. V and J are TRBV5-6 and TRBJ1-1; no reliable D call. This CDR3 reads CASSLLRTEAFF. CDR3 DNA sequence: TGTGCCAGCAGCTTGCTGCGGACTGAAGCTTTCTTT. The full variable domain, its missing parts supplied by reference TRBV5-6 and TRBJ1-1, is DAGVTQSPTHLIKTRGQQVTLRCSPKSGHDTVSWYQQALGQGPQFIFQYYEEEERQRGNFPDRFSGHQFPNYSSELNVNALLLGDSALYLCASSLLRTEAFFGQGTRLTVV.